The 25 T cell receptor beta chains listed next were all sequenced from one sample in a study of blood T cell repertoires in COVID-19 (TCRdb year 2020). Library construction relied on the immunoSEQ multiplex PCR assay. TCRdb re-hosts the immuneACCESS table, in-frame sequences only. Its copies lack some clones; in the studies checked, an unresolved V gene accounts for under half of them, and the cause for the rest is not known. The sample profile shows about 170,000 clones; roughly 82% of them were found once. Clones ranked in the top ten supply around 7% of the sample. Sequencing used peripheral blood. The receptor set was obtained from a woman aged 40 to 50 with COVID-19, enrolled during active disease.

This clone appeared a single time. The rearrangement links TRBV25-1 to TRBJ1-2; maybe TRBD1 (6 bases). This CDR3 comprises 12 residues. CDR1 and CDR2 from the germline V gene are MGHDK and SYGVNS. Trimming removed 11 bases at V and 2 bases at J, with 12 bases between. The CDR3 DNA is TGTGCCTTGGACAGCCCAAACTATGGCTACACCTTC. It yields the protein CALDSPNYGYTF.

CDR3 nucleotide sequence: TGTGCCAGCAGCGTAGCCTCCGTAGCGGGAGTGGGAAACAATGAGCAGTTCTTC. Its protein product is CASSVASVAGVGNNEQFF. The chain joins TRBV9 to TRBJ2-1, with 9 bases identical to TRBD2. Germline V gene sequence: CDR1 SGDLS, CDR2 YYNGEE. This CDR3 has 18 residues. V was pared by 0 bases and J by 5 bases, with 12 bases of the junction left unmatched.

The CDR3 here is CASSFGWNSEDQPQHF. The CDR3 DNA reads as TGTGCCAGCAGCTTTGGTTGGAATAGTGAGGATCAGCCCCAGCATTTT. This chain uses TRBV7-8 with TRBJ1-5; no clear D gene. The CDR3 contains 16 residues. CDR1 SGHVS and CDR2 FQNEAQ come from the germline V gene. Trimming shortened V by 3 bases and J by 5 bases, and 17 bases separated the two germline ends.

The chain couples TRBV11-2 to TRBJ1-5; possibly TRBD1 for D (5 bases). Germline V gives CDR1 SGHAT, CDR2 FQNNGV. V gave up 1 base and J gave up 6 bases, with 10 bases separating them. This CDR3 is 14 amino acids long. The CDR3 region is CASSLAGVRQPQHF. CDR3 DNA: TGTGCCAGCAGCTTAGCGGGGGTACGTCAGCCCCAGCATTTT. The whole variable domain, remainder taken from reference TRBV11-2 and TRBJ1-5, is EAGVAQSPRYKIIEKRQSVAFWCNPISGHATLYWYQQILGQGPKLLIQFQNNGVVDDSQLPKDRFSAERLKGVDSTLKIQPAKLEDSAVYLCASSLAGVRQPQHFGDGTRLSIL.

The rearrangement uses TRBV7-8 and TRBJ2-7, with D perhaps TRBD1 (6 bases). The germline V and J ends were trimmed by 5 bases and 2 bases, with 10 bases remaining between them. The CDR3 loop spans 13 amino acids. From germline, CDR1 is SGHVS and CDR2 FQNEAQ. CDR3 protein: CASSPTGAYEQYF. The CDR3 bases are TGTGCCAGCAGCCCGACAGGAGCCTACGAGCAGTACTTC.

The CDR3, as DNA: TGTGCCAGTAGCAGACAGGGATCTAACTATGGCTACACCTTC. It translates to CASSRQGSNYGYTF. The chain has TRBV19 and TRBJ1-2; 7 bases align to TRBD1. CDR3 length: 14 amino acids. J was trimmed by 0 bases and V by 6 bases; bases with no gene match: 4. CDR1 and CDR2 from the germline V gene are LNHDA and SQIVND (reference sequence).

V is TRBV7-8 and J is TRBJ2-7, with 7 bases matching TRBD2. V was clipped by 3 bases and J by 9 bases; unmatched bases: 20. This CDR3 contains 17 residues. Germline V gene lookup returns CDR1 SGHVS and CDR2 FQNEAQ. CDR3 loop: CASSFGGSLTPNSVQYF. The DNA for the CDR3 is TGTGCCAGCAGCTTTGGCGGGAGTCTCACCCCCAATTCCGTGCAGTACTTC.

The genes are TRBV5-6 and TRBJ2-1, with 8 bases that match TRBD1. The J segment lost 8 bases and the V segment lost 4 bases, leaving 11 bases of the junction unmatched. This CDR3 has 15 amino acids. Germline V gene sequence: CDR1 SGHDT, CDR2 YYEEEE. CDR3 DNA sequence: TGTGCCAGCAGCCCAGGACAGGGAATTGTGGATGAGCAGTTCTTC. This gives the protein CASSPGQGIVDEQFF.

The sample holds one count of this clone. The chain recombines TRBV19 with TRBJ2-6; tentatively, D is TRBD1 (6 bases). This CDR3 spans 21 amino acids. V shed 10 bases and J shed 1 base, with 32 bases lying between them. Looked up from germline, CDR1 is LNHDA and CDR2 is SQIVND (reference sequence). The CDR3 region has the DNA TGTGCCATCTTTCCGGGTCTATTTTCGGGAAACGACAGGTCTGGGGCCAACGTCCTGACTTTC. Protein sequence: CAIFPGLFSGNDRSGANVLTF.

This clone was counted ten times or more. Written as DNA, the CDR3 is TGTGCCACCAGCAGAGATCTGGGACTAGGGGGGTATGAGCAGTTCTTC. Encoded protein: CATSRDLGLGGYEQFF. The J gene is TRBJ2-1, the V gene TRBV15, with TRBD2 matching over 8 bases. In germline, CDR1 is LNHNV, CDR2 YYDKDF (reference sequence). Trimming cost V 0 bases and J 8 bases; bases outside gene matches: 9. The CDR3 loop spans 16 amino acids.

This rearrangement joins TRBV9 to TRBJ2-3; 9 nucleotides match TRBD1. Per germline, CDR1 SGDLS and CDR2 YYNGEE. The J segment lost 0 bases and the V segment lost 4 bases, leaving 6 bases of the junction unmatched. The CDR3 spans 16 residues. CDR3 loop: CASSPRDRASTDTQYF. The CDR3 coding sequence is TGTGCCAGCAGCCCAAGGGACAGGGCAAGCACAGATACGCAGTATTTT.

CDR3 amino acids: CASSLRSGGGRGNIQYF. DNA of the CDR3: TGTGCCAGCAGCCTGCGTAGCGGGGGGGGGCGCGGAAACATTCAGTACTTC. The chain combines TRBV3-1 (or the pseudogene TRBV3-2) with TRBJ2-4; 11 bases line up with TRBD2. The V gene end was trimmed by 4 bases and the J gene end by 6 bases; junction bases not matched to a gene: 11. The CDR3 has 17 amino acids. Germline V CDR1 and CDR2: LGHDT, YNNKEL (reference sequence).

The V call is TRBV9, the J call TRBJ2-3; the D is unclear. Between the trimmed V and J ends, which lost 0 bases and 3 bases, there was a span of 2 bases. Germline-derived CDR1 and CDR2 are SGDLS and YYNGEE. The CDR3 extends over 12 amino acids. The CDR3 protein is CASSVVTDTQYF. The CDR3 bases are TGTGCCAGCAGCGTAGTAACAGATACGCAGTATTTT.

The chain couples TRBV28 to TRBJ2-1; a possible D gene is TRBD1 (6 bases). This CDR3 has 12 amino acids. Trimming stripped 8 bases from V and 10 bases from J, with 15 bases between. Germline V gene data show CDR1 as MDHEN and CDR2 as SYDVKM. CDR3 bases: TGTGCCAGCGGAATCGTTACAGGGGAGCAGTTCTTC. Translation: CASGIVTGEQFF. The whole variable domain, filled in from reference TRBV28 and TRBJ2-1, reads DVKVTQSSRYLVKRTGEKVFLECVQDMDHENMFWYRQDPGLGLRLIYFSYDVKMKEKGDIPEGYSVSREKKERFSLILESASTNQTSMYLCASGIVTGEQFFGPGTRLTVL.

The CDR3 bases are TGTGCCACTGGAACACCGGGGGACACCATATATTTT. Amino acid sequence: CATGTPGDTIYF. The chain couples TRBV10-3 to TRBJ1-3; a possible D gene is TRBD1 (5 bases). CDR1 and CDR2 (germline): ENHRY, SYGVKD. The CDR3 totals 12 residues. The V end was cut by 10 bases, the J end by 8 bases, with 15 bases between.

The chain carries TRBV7-3 and TRBJ2-5; perhaps TRBD2 as D (5 bases). In germline, CDR1 is SGHTA, CDR2 FQGTGA. The V and J ends lost 5 bases and 7 bases respectively, with 17 bases between them. The CDR3 covers 14 residues. CDR3 sequence (DNA): TGTGCCAGCAGCGAACGCATGAGGAGCGGGACCCAGTACTTC. This sequence encodes CASSERMRSGTQYF.

The V call is TRBV7-8, the J call TRBJ1-6; weak D call: TRBD1 (6 bases). Trimming pared 1 base from V and 0 bases from J, leaving 13 bases between. The CDR3 totals 18 residues. Per germline, CDR1 SGHVS and CDR2 FQNEAQ. CDR3 coding DNA: TGTGCCAGCAGCTTAGAGATCAGGGGAAGCTCCTATAATTCACCCCTCCACTTT. Translated, it gives CASSLEIRGSSYNSPLHF.

J is TRBJ1-5 and V is TRBV6-5, with TRBD1 matching over 9 bases. Losses at the gene ends were 4 bases for V and 2 bases for J; bases not matched to a gene: 3. Germline V gene lookup returns CDR1 MNHEY and CDR2 SVGAGI. The CDR3 contains 15 residues. This chain's CDR3 is CASSLTGGRNQPQHF. In nucleotides, the CDR3 is TGTGCCAGCAGTTTGACAGGGGGACGCAATCAGCCCCAGCATTTT.

The rearrangement links TRBV11-3 to TRBJ2-2, with 9 bases fitting TRBD1. Germline-derived CDR1 and CDR2 are SGHNT and YENEEA. The ends lost 5 bases at V and 6 bases at J; junction bases unmatched: 10. The length of the CDR3 is 16 residues. The CDR3 sequence: CASSLAHRGRAGELFF. CDR3 DNA: TGTGCCAGCAGCCTCGCCCACAGGGGGCGTGCCGGGGAGCTGTTTTTT.

The chain carries TRBV3-1 (or the pseudogene TRBV3-2) and TRBJ1-2; 7 bases map to TRBD1. CDR1 is LGHDT and CDR2 is YNNKEL in the germline V gene (reference sequence). The J segment lost 4 bases and the V segment lost 5 bases, leaving 7 bases of the junction unmatched. The CDR3 length is 14 residues. The CDR3 DNA follows: TGTGCCAGCAGCACGGGACAGATCTTCTATGGCTACACCTTC. Translated: CASSTGQIFYGYTF.

The chain combines TRBV7-2 with TRBJ1-3; a weak D match, TRBD1 (5 bases). CDR1 and CDR2 (germline): SGHTA, FQGNSA. The CDR3 contains 15 residues. The ends were cut back, 5 bases at V and 2 bases at J, with 13 bases in the middle. The CDR3 nucleotides are TGTGCCAGCAGCCCCGGCGGGGCGACTGGAAACACCATATATTTT. This gives the protein CASSPGGATGNTIYF.

The V gene is TRBV5-1, the J gene TRBJ2-5; the match to TRBD1 covers 9 bases. V shed 4 bases, J shed 2 bases, and the junction held 6 bases outside the gene matches. This CDR3 comprises 15 residues. The germline V gene encodes CDR1 SGHRS and CDR2 YFSETQ. CDR3 sequence (DNA): TGCGCCAGCAGCCTGGCAGGACAGGGGCAAGAGACCCAGTACTTC. This codes for CASSLAGQGQETQYF.

The chain uses TRBV7-9 and TRBJ2-3, with 9 bases that match TRBD1. This CDR3 contains 15 residues. After removal of 5 bases from V and 6 bases from J, the junction contained 9 bases not matched to a gene. The V gene's germline CDR1 is SEHNR and CDR2 FQNEAQ (reference sequence). The CDR3 DNA is TGTGCCAGCAGCCCTACTGACAGGGGGTCGGATACGCAGTATTTT. Its protein product is CASSPTDRGSDTQYF.

The V and J genes are TRBV4-2 and TRBJ2-2; perhaps TRBD1 as D (5 bases). Germline CDR1 reads LGHNA; CDR2 reads YNFKEQ. The CDR3 contains 16 residues. The germline V and J ends were trimmed by 0 bases and 6 bases, with 14 bases remaining between them. CDR3: CASSQEAQGLPGELFF. The CDR3 DNA reads as TGTGCCAGCAGCCAAGAAGCTCAGGGCCTCCCCGGGGAGCTGTTTTTT.

The rearrangement links TRBV6-5 to TRBJ1-5; 7 bases agree with TRBD1. CDR1 MNHEY and CDR2 SVGAGI come from the germline V gene. With V trimmed by 0 bases and J by 3 bases, 2 bases remained unmatched. There are 15 residues in the CDR3. The CDR3 region is CASSYSGTANQPQHF. The CDR3 DNA is TGTGCCAGCAGTTACTCCGGGACAGCCAATCAGCCCCAGCATTTT.